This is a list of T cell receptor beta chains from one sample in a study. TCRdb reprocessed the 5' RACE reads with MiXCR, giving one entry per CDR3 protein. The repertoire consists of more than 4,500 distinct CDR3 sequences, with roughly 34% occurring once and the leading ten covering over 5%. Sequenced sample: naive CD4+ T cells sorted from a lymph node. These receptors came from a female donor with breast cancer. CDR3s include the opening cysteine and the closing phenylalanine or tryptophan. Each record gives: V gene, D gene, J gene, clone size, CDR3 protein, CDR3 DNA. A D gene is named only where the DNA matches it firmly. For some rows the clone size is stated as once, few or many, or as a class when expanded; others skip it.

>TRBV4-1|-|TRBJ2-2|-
CASSRLVGGDTGELFF
TGCGCCAGCAGCCGCCTGGTGGGGGGAGACACCGGGGAGCTGTTTTTT
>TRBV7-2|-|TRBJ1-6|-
CASSQGSAYNSPLHF
TGTGCCAGCAGTCAGGGGTCCGCGTATAATTCACCCCTCCACTTT
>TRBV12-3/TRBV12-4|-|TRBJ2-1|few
CASSSGNSYNEQFF
TGTGCCAGCAGTTCCGGGAACTCCTACAATGAGCAGTTCTTC
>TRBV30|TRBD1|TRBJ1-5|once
CAWGTGSDNQPQHF
TGTGCCTGGGGGACAGGGTCGGACAATCAGCCCCAGCATTTT
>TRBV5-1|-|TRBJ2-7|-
CASSLDTYEQYF
TGCGCCAGCAGCTTGGACACCTACGAGCAGTACTTC
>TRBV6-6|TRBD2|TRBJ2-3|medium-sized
CASRWEGDTQYF
TGTGCCAGCAGATGGGAGGGTGATACGCAGTATTTT
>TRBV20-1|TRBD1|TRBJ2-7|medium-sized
CSATRQGRGYEQYF
TGCAGTGCGACCCGACAGGGAAGAGGTTACGAGCAGTACTTC
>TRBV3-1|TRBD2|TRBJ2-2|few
CASSHPGLAESTGELFF
TGTGCCAGCAGCCACCCGGGACTAGCGGAATCCACCGGGGAGCTGTTTTTT
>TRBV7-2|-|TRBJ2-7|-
CASSQGFGDYYEQYF
TGTGCCAGCAGCCAGGGGTTCGGGGATTACTACGAGCAGTACTTC
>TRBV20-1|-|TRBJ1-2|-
CSARDTPRPPSYTF
TGCAGTGCTAGAGATACCCCAAGGCCCCCTAGCTACACCTTC
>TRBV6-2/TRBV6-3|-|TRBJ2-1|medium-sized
CASSWAGHIDEQFF
TGTGCCAGCAGTTGGGCGGGTCATATAGATGAGCAGTTCTTC
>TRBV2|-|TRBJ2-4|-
CASSLDYRAVNIQYF
TGTGCCAGCAGCTTAGATTACAGGGCGGTAAACATTCAGTACTTC
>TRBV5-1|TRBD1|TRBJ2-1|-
CASRRTGSYNEQFF
TGCGCCAGCCGAAGGACAGGCTCCTACAATGAGCAGTTCTTC
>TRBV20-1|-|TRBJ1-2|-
CSATRPGPGYGYTF
TGCAGTGCAACCCGACCAGGACCGGGCTATGGCTACACCTTC
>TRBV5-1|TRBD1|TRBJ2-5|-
CASSLGTGGEEIQYF
TGCGCCAGCAGCTTGGGGACAGGGGGTGAAGAGATCCAGTACTTC
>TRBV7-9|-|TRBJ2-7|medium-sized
CASSLPSGTYEQYF
TGTGCCAGCAGCCTCCCTAGTGGGACCTACGAGCAGTACTTC
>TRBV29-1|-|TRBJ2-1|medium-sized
CSVEGTVGSEQFF
TGCAGCGTTGAAGGAACGGTGGGTAGTGAGCAGTTCTTC
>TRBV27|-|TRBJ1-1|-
CASSLNRRTEAFF
TGTGCCAGCAGTTTAAACAGGCGCACTGAAGCTTTCTTT
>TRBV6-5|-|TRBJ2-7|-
CASSPYGTSRYEQYF
TGTGCCAGCAGTCCCTATGGGACATCCCGCTACGAGCAGTACTTC
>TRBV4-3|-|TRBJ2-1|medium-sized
CASSHSTGTNEQFF
TGCGCCAGCAGCCACTCAACCGGGACCAATGAGCAGTTCTTC
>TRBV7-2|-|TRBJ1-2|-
CASSLAEGLDYGYTF
TGTGCCAGCAGCTTAGCGGAGGGGCTTGACTATGGCTACACCTTC
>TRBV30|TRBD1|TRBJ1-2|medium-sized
CAWSQGQLDGYTF
TGTGCCTGGAGCCAGGGACAGCTCGATGGCTACACCTTC
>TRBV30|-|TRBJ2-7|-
CASSGSYEQYF
TGTGCCAGCTCAGGGTCCTACGAGCAGTACTTC
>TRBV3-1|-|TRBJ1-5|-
CASSQDGQPQHF
TGTGCCAGCAGCCAAGACGGCCAGCCCCAGCATTTT
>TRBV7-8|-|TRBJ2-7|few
CASSLAVVQSSYEQYF
TGTGCCAGCAGCTTAGCGGTTGTGCAAAGCTCCTACGAGCAGTACTTC
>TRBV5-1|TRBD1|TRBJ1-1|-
CASSSGDRGSGTEAFF
TGCGCCAGCAGCTCAGGGGACAGGGGGTCGGGCACTGAAGCTTTCTTT
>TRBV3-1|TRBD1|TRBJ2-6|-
CASSQTGGSGANVLTF
TGTGCCAGCAGCCAGACAGGGGGCAGCGGGGCCAACGTCCTGACTTTC
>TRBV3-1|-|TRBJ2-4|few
CASSLKGPGLKYF
TGTGCCAGCAGCCTAAAGGGTCCGGGGCTAAAGTACTTC
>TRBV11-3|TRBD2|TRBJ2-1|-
CASSLPGPAGYNEQFF
TGTGCCAGCAGCTTACCTGGACCAGCGGGATACAATGAGCAGTTCTTC
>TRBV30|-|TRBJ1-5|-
CAWSGQDFGNQPQHF
TGTGCCTGGAGTGGACAGGACTTTGGCAATCAGCCCCAGCATTTT